Sequencing of this T cell receptor (beta chain) was carried out in a study of T cell responses to AZD1222 COVID-19 vaccine. The CDR3 totals 12 residues. Trimming cost V 5 bases and J 10 bases, with 9 bases left between them. TCRdb keeps only in-frame clones here, not all; method: immunoSEQ multiplex PCR. The sample holds about 130,000 clones, 87% seen once. Sample: peripheral blood, taken on day 0 of AZD1222 vaccination. The TCR sequence derives from an adult in good health. The V gene is TRBV12-3 or TRBV12-4, the J gene TRBJ1-6; TRBD1 is a possible D gene (5 bases). CDR3 sequence reads: CASSTGGSPLHF. CDR3 bases: TGTGCCAGCAGTACAGGAGGATCACCCCTCCACTTT.